The 17 T cell receptor beta chains presented below share a single source sample, sequenced in a study of blood T cell repertoires in COVID-19. Assay: immunoSEQ multiplex PCR; the TCRdb copy retains only in-frame clones and omits some. Among approximately 150,000 clones, roughly four fifths were seen once, and the ten largest hold around 9.9%. Sample: peripheral blood. These receptors all stem from a human donor in a cohort sampled during active COVID-19.

The genes are TRBV28 and TRBJ1-4, with 10 bases fitting TRBD1. After removal of 6 bases from V and 2 bases from J, the junction contained 9 bases not matched to a gene. Looked up from germline, CDR1 is MDHEN and CDR2 is SYDVKM. This CDR3 spans 17 amino acids. The CDR3: CASRVGTGVDTNEKLFF. The CDR3 coding sequence is TGTGCCAGCAGGGTCGGGACAGGGGTCGACACTAATGAAAAACTGTTTTTT. Complete variable domain (other parts from reference TRBV28 and TRBJ1-4): DVKVTQSSRYLVKRTGEKVFLECVQDMDHENMFWYRQDPGLGLRLIYFSYDVKMKEKGDIPEGYSVSREKKERFSLILESASTNQTSMYLCASRVGTGVDTNEKLFFGSGTQLSVL.

This chain joins TRBV6-5 and TRBJ2-3; 7 bases align to TRBD1. The V gene end was trimmed by 8 bases and the J gene end by 8 bases; junction bases not matched to a gene: 10. The CDR3 loop spans 13 amino acids. Germline-derived CDR1 and CDR2 are MNHEY and SVGAGI. This CDR3 reads CASPGTVLGTQYF. In nucleotides, the CDR3 is TGTGCCAGCCCCGGGACAGTTCTGGGTACGCAGTATTTT.

The rearrangement uses TRBV12-5 and TRBJ1-1; 7 nucleotides line up with TRBD1. Germline trimming cut 5 bases from V and 4 bases from J; bases unmatched to any gene: 7. The CDR3 covers 14 residues. CDR1 is LGHNT, CDR2 FRNRAP, per germline. The CDR3 nucleotides read TGTGCTAGTGGTACCACCCCAGGGGGCACTGAAGCTTTCTTT. Its protein product is CASGTTPGGTEAFF.

The rearrangement uses TRBV5-5 and TRBJ2-7, with 9 bases fitting TRBD1. Germline CDR1 is SGHKS and CDR2 is YYEKEE (reference sequence). The CDR3 totals 14 residues. J lost 10 bases, V lost 4 bases, and 12 bases had no gene match. The CDR3 coding sequence is TGTGCCAGCAGCATCCGGGACAGGGTGTCTTTTCAGTACTTC. This encodes CASSIRDRVSFQYF.

The rearrangement links TRBV3-1 (or the pseudogene TRBV3-2) to TRBJ2-1; maybe TRBD2 (6 bases). The V end lost 4 bases, the J end lost 5 bases, and 9 bases lay between the germline ends. The germline CDR1 and CDR2 sequences are LGHDT and YNNKEL (reference sequence). This CDR3 is 13 amino acids long. The CDR3: CASSRGLNNEQFF. The CDR3 DNA reads TGTGCCAGCAGCCGTGGACTAAACAATGAGCAGTTCTTC.

The chain employs TRBV19 and TRBJ1-1, with 9 bases that match TRBD1. This CDR3 comprises 15 residues. V shed 1 base and J 4 bases; nucleotides not matched to a gene: 4. Per the germline V gene, CDR1 is LNHDA and CDR2 is SQIVND (reference sequence). CDR3 DNA sequence: TGTGCCAGTAGTATAGCCGGGACAGGGACCACTGAAGCTTTCTTT. It yields the protein CASSIAGTGTTEAFF.

V is TRBV4-3 and J is TRBJ2-7; 12 bases agree with TRBD2. Trimming took 1 base from V and 6 from J; bases not matched to a gene: 7. The CDR3 length is 16 residues. CDR1 is LGHNA, CDR2 YSLEER, per germline. DNA of the CDR3: TGCGCCAGCAGCCAAGCGGCTAGCGGGGGGGTTCCCGAGCAGTACTTC. Amino acid sequence: CASSQAASGGVPEQYF.

The rearrangement uses TRBV18 and TRBJ2-1, with TRBD2 matching 7 bases. The germline V gene encodes CDR1 KGHSH and CDR2 LQKENI. J gave up 8 bases and V 1 base, and 5 bases lay outside the gene matches. The CDR3 loop spans 14 amino acids. For the CDR3, the DNA is TGTGCCAGCTCACCACTCGGCGGGAGCGATGAGCAGTTCTTC. This encodes CASSPLGGSDEQFF.

This chain uses TRBV4-1 with TRBJ1-5; unclear D gene. The CDR3 is 15 residues long. V lost 4 bases, J lost 0 bases, and 10 bases lay in between. Germline CDR1 and CDR2: MGHRA and YSYEKL. DNA for the CDR3: TGCGCCAGCAGCCCACAGTTTAATAGCAATCAGCCCCAGCATTTT. Amino acids: CASSPQFNSNQPQHF.

The genes are TRBV13 and TRBJ2-7; a weak D match, TRBD2 (6 bases). The germline V and J ends were trimmed by 5 bases and 7 bases, with 18 bases remaining between them. This CDR3 is 14 amino acids long. The V gene's germline CDR1 is PRHDT and CDR2 FYEKMQ (reference sequence). The chain's CDR3 is CASSPVAGRGEQYF. CDR3 sequence (DNA): TGTGCCAGCAGCCCCGTTGCCGGGAGAGGTGAGCAGTACTTC.

The chain couples TRBV7-3 to TRBJ2-1; 9 bases are a match to TRBD2. The CDR3 spans 15 residues. V lost 3 bases and J lost 7; bases outside the gene matches: 7. Germline CDR1 SGHTA, CDR2 FQGTGA. The CDR3 protein is CASSFKAGGVNEQFF. The CDR3 DNA reads as TGTGCCAGCAGCTTTAAAGCGGGAGGTGTTAATGAGCAGTTCTTC.

The chain uses TRBV18 and TRBJ1-2; 7 nucleotides align to TRBD1. Germline V CDR1 and CDR2: KGHSH, LQKENI. V gave up 3 bases and J gave up 5 bases; unmatched junction bases: 3. The CDR3 is 13 amino acids. CDR3 in DNA: TGTGCCAGCTCACCCAGGGGGGAATATGGCTACACCTTC. Protein product: CASSPRGEYGYTF.

The chain links TRBV15 to TRBJ2-5; tentative D call: TRBD2 (6 bases). CDR1 is LNHNV and CDR2 is YYDKDF in the germline V gene (reference sequence). The CDR3 is 14 amino acids. Trimming pared 1 base from V and 3 bases from J, leaving 9 bases between. CDR3: CATSRGPGEETQYF. DNA for the CDR3: TGTGCCACCAGCAGAGGGCCGGGAGAAGAGACCCAGTACTTC.

The chain is built from TRBV5-1 and TRBJ2-3; TRBD1 agrees at 7 bases. CDR1 and CDR2 from the germline V gene are SGHRS and YFSETQ. J was trimmed by 0 bases and V by 4 bases; bases with no gene match: 8. The CDR3 is 16 amino acids. CDR3 DNA: TGCGCCAGCAGCCTAACGACAGGGCTAAGCACAGATACGCAGTATTTT. This encodes CASSLTTGLSTDTQYF.

CDR3 DNA: TGTGCCAGCTCGACGACAGGGGCGGAAAACATTCAGTACTTC. This gives the protein CASSTTGAENIQYF. This chain uses TRBV18 with TRBJ2-4, with 8 positions matching TRBD1. Germline V CDR1 and CDR2: KGHSH, LQKENI. This CDR3 spans 14 amino acids. Unmatched junction bases numbered 6, after V lost 6 bases and J lost 5 bases. Full variable domain (rest looked up from reference TRBV18 and TRBJ2-4): NAGVMQNPRHLVRRRGQEARLRCSPMKGHSHVYWYRQLPEEGLKFMVYLQKENIIDESGMPKERFSAEFPKEGPSILRIQQVVRGDSAAYFCASSTTGAENIQYFGAGTRLSVL.

The CDR3, as DNA: TGTGCCATCAGTGTTCGGGGACAGGGGGACACCGGGGAGCTGTTTTTT. Amino acid sequence: CAISVRGQGDTGELFF. V gene TRBV10-3 combines with J gene TRBJ2-2, with 11 bases aligning to TRBD1. After removal of 4 bases from V and 3 bases from J, the junction contained 4 bases not matched to a gene. This CDR3 is built from 16 residues. Germline lookup yields CDR1 ENHRY and CDR2 SYGVKD.

The chain uses TRBV28 and TRBJ1-2; tentative D call: TRBD1 (6 bases). V was pared by 10 bases and J by 2 bases, with 14 bases between. Germline values: CDR1 MDHEN, CDR2 SYDVKM. This CDR3 comprises 13 residues. The CDR3 nucleotides are TGTGCCATAAGTCGGACAGAGAACTATGGCTACACCTTC. It encodes CAISRTENYGYTF.